Reported below is one T cell receptor beta chain. Its antigen is not known. Sequenced by immunoSEQ multiplex PCR; TCRdb stores in-frame clones only, minus some. The sample lists some 100,000 clones, 92% occurring once. The data stem from a study of siplizumab effects on memory and regulatory T cells. The CDR3 consists of 16 residues. Looked up from germline, CDR1 is SGHAT and CDR2 is FQNNGV. Trimming removed 4 bases from V and 1 base from J, with 16 bases in between. Overall study findings and caveats: Proliferating Tregs taken from siplizumab cultures were not shown to have a confirmed suppressive function. Treg-derived clones made up an average of about 64% of mappable alloreactive CD4+ clones with siplizumab and approximately 30% in controls. Assignment to unstimulated subsets succeeded for only a minor fraction of the alloreactive clones. A major contribution to the alloresponse seemed to be made by naive T cells, which seemed more diverse than memory cells.

The chain employs TRBV11-2 and TRBJ1-2, with D possibly being TRBD1 (6 bases). This TCR was sampled from a human donor in good health. The sequenced sample was Tregs sorted from blood. In nucleotides, the CDR3 is TGTGCCAGCAGCTATTTCCCGGACAGCGGTAACTATGGCTACACCTTC. Its translation is CASSYFPDSGNYGYTF.